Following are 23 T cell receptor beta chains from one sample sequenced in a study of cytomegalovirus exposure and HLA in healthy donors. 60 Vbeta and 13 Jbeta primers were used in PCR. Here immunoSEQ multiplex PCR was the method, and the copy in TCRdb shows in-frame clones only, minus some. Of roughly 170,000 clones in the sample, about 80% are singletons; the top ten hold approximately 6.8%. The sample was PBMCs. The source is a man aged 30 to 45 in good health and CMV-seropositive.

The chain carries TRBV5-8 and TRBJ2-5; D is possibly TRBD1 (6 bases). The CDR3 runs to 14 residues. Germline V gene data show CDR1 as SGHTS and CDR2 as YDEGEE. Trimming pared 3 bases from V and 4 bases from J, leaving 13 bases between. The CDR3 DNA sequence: TGTGCCAGCAGCTCGAGGAGAGGGGGAGAGACCCAGTACTTC. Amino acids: CASSSRRGGETQYF. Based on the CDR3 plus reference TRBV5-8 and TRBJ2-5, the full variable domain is EAGVTQSPTHLIKTRGQQATLRCSPISGHTSVYWYQQALGLGLQFLLWYDEGEERNRGNFPPRFSGRQFPNYSSELNVNALELEDSALYLCASSSRRGGETQYFGPGTRLLVL.

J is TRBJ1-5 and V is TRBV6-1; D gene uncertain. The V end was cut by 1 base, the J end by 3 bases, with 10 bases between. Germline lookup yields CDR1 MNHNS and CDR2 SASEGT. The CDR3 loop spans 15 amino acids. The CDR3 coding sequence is TGTGCCAGCAGTGAAGTGGGCCTTCTCAATCAGCCCCAGCATTTT. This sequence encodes CASSEVGLLNQPQHF.

The CDR3 DNA reads as TGTGCCAGCAGTCCTCAAGAGGACAGGCTGAACACTGAAGCTTTCTTT. This codes for CASSPQEDRLNTEAFF. V usage is TRBV28 and J usage is TRBJ1-1, with 7 bases matching TRBD1. V shed 5 bases and J 0 bases; nucleotides not matched to a gene: 9. CDR3 length: 16 residues. Looked up from germline, CDR1 is MDHEN and CDR2 is SYDVKM. Drawing the rest from reference TRBV28 and TRBJ1-1, the complete variable domain is DVKVTQSSRYLVKRTGEKVFLECVQDMDHENMFWYRQDPGLGLRLIYFSYDVKMKEKGDIPEGYSVSREKKERFSLILESASTNQTSMYLCASSPQEDRLNTEAFFGQGTRLTVV.

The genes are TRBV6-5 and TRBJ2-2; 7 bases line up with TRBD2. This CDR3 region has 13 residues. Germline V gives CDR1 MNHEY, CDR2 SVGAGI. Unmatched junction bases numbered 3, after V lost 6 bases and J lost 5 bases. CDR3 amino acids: CASSLGGTGELFF. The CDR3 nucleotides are TGTGCCAGCAGCCTCGGGGGGACCGGGGAGCTGTTTTTT.

DNA for the CDR3: TGCGCCAGCAGTGAGTCTAACGGAGGGGATGGCTACACCTTC. Translated, it gives CASSESNGGDGYTF. This chain connects TRBV10-2 to TRBJ1-2, with a tentative D call TRBD1 (5 bases). Trimming pared 0 bases from V and 6 bases from J, leaving 11 bases between. This CDR3 contains 14 residues. Germline values: CDR1 WSHSY, CDR2 SAAADI.

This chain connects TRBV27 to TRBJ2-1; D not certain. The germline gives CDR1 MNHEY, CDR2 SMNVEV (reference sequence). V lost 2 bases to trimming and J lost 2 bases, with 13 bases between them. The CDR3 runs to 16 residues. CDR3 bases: TGTGCCAGCAGTTTACTTGGCGGTCGTACCTACAATGAGCAGTTCTTC. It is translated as CASSLLGGRTYNEQFF.

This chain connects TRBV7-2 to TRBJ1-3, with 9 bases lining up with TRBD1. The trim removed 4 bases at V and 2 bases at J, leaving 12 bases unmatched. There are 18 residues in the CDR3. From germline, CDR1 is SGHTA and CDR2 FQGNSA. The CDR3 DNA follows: TGTGCCAGCAGCTCCGGGACAGGGTTTAGGAGGGCTGGAAACACCATATATTTT. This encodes CASSSGTGFRRAGNTIYF.

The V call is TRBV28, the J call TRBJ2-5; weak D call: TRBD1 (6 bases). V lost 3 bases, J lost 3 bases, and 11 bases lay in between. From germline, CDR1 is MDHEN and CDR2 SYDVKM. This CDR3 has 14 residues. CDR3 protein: CASSLVTGEETQYF. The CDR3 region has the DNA TGTGCCAGCAGTTTGGTGACAGGTGAAGAGACCCAGTACTTC.

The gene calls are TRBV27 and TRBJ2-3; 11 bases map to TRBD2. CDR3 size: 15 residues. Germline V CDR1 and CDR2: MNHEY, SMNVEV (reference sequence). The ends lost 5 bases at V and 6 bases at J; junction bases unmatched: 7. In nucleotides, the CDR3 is TGTGCCAGCAGTCCACTAGCGGGAGCGGGGGATACGCAGTATTTT. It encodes CASSPLAGAGDTQYF.

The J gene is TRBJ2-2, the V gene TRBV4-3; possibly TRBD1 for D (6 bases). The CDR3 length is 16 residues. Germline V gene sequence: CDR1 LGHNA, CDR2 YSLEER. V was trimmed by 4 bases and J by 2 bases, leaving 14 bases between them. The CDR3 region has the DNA TGCGCCAGCAGCCCCCTAAGGGGGTCTAACACCGGGGAGCTGTTTTTT. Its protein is CASSPLRGSNTGELFF.

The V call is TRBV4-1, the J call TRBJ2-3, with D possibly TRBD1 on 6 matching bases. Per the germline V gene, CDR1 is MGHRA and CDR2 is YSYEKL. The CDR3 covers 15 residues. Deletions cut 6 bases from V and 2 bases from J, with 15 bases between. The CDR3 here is CASRADRPATDTQYF. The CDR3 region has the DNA TGCGCCAGCAGGGCCGACAGGCCCGCCACAGATACGCAGTATTTT.

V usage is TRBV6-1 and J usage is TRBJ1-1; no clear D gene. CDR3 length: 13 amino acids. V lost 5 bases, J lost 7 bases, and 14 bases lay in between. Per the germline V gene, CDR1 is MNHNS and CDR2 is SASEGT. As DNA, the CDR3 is TGTGCCAGCAGTCTGGCGCCAGAGGGTGAAGCTTTCTTT. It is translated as CASSLAPEGEAFF.

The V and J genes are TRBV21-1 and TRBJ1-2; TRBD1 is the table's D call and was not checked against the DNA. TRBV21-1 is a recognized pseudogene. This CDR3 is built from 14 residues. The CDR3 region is CASSRRTGPYGYTF. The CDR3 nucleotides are TGTGCCAGCAGCAGAAGGACAGGGCCCTATGGCTACACCTTC.

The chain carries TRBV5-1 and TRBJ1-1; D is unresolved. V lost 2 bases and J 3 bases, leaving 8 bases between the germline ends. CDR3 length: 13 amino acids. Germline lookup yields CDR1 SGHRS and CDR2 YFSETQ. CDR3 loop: CASSFTSDTEAFF. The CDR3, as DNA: TGCGCCAGCAGCTTCACGTCGGACACTGAAGCTTTCTTT.

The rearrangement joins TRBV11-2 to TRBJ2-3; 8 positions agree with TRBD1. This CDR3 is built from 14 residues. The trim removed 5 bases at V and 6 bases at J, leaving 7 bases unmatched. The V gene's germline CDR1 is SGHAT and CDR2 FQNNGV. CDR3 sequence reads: CASSLDRVGDTQYF. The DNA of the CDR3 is TGTGCCAGCAGCCTGGACAGGGTTGGGGATACGCAGTATTTT.

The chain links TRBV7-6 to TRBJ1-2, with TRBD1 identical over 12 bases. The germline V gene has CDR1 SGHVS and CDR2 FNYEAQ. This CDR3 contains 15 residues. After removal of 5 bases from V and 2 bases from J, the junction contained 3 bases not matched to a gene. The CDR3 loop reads CASSQGQGANYGYTF. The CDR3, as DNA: TGTGCCAGCAGCCAGGGACAGGGGGCAAACTATGGCTACACCTTC.

DNA for the CDR3: TGTGCCAGCAGTTACTCGACAAATTACGAGCAGTACTTC. It translates to CASSYSTNYEQYF. The gene calls are TRBV6-6 and TRBJ2-7; no firm D call. Germline values: CDR1 MNHNY, CDR2 SVGAGI (reference sequence). The CDR3 covers 13 residues. Trimming removed 0 bases at V and 4 bases at J, with 7 bases between.

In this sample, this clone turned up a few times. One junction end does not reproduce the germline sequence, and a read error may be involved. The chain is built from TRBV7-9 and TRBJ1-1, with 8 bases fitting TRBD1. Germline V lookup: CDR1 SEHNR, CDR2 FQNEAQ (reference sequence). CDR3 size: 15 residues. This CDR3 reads CSSSLRQGADTEAFF. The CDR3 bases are TGTTCCAGCAGCTTACGGCAGGGGGCCGACACTGAAGCTTTCTTT.

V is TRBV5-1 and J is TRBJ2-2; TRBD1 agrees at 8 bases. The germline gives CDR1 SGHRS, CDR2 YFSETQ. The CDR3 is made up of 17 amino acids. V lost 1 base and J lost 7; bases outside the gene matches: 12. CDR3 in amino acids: CASSLNDRGYYGGELFF. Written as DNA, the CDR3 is TGCGCCAGCAGCTTGAACGACAGGGGCTATTACGGCGGGGAGCTGTTTTTT.

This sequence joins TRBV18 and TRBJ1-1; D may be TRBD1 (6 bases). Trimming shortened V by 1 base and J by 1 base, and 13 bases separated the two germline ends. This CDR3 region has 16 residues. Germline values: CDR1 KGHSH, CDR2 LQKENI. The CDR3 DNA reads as TGTGCCAGCTCACCACGGAGAGGACAGACGAACACTGAAGCTTTCTTT. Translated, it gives CASSPRRGQTNTEAFF.

The CDR3 protein is CASSHLSLRGAGNTEAFF. Here the CDR3 DNA reads TGCGCCAGCAGCCACCTATCCTTGCGGGGGGCCGGGAACACTGAAGCTTTCTTT. The chain has TRBV4-1 and TRBJ1-1; weak D call: TRBD1 (6 bases). V was pared by 3 bases and J by 1 base, with 21 bases between. The CDR3 is 18 residues long. Germline-derived CDR1 and CDR2 are MGHRA and YSYEKL.

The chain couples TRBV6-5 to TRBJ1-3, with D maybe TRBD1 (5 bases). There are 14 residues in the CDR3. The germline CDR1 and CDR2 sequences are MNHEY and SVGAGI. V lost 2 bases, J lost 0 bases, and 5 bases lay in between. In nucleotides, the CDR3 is TGTGCCAGCAGTTACCAGGGCTCTGGAAACACCATATATTTT. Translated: CASSYQGSGNTIYF.

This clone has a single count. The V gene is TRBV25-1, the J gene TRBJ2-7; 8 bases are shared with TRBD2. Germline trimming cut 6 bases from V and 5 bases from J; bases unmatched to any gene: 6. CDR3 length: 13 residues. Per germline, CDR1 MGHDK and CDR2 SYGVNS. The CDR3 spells CASRASGGDEQYF. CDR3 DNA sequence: TGTGCCAGCAGAGCTTCGGGGGGGGACGAGCAGTACTTC.